This entry lists 9 T cell receptor beta chains sequenced from one sample in a study of neoadjuvant nivolumab and ipilimumab in lung cancer. The protocol was immunoSEQ multiplex PCR, while the TCRdb copy is restricted to in-frame clones and leaves out a portion. The sample holds 4,500 to 5,000 clones, roughly 80% seen once. The sequenced sample was tumor tissue, obtained after neoadjuvant nivolumab, alone or with ipilimumab, at or shortly before surgery. The receptors derive from an adult with non-small cell lung cancer.

A few counts support this clone. The V call is TRBV29-1, the J call TRBJ2-3; a weak D match, TRBD2 (7 bases). Trimming cost V 4 bases and J 2 bases, with 13 bases left between them. CDR1 SQVTM and CDR2 ANQGSEA come from the germline V gene. This CDR3 has 14 residues. CDR3 loop: CSVGRGAITDTQYF. The CDR3 DNA reads as TGCAGCGTTGGACGGGGGGCAATCACAGATACGCAGTATTTT.

The V and J genes are TRBV2 and TRBJ2-7; D unclear. Trimming took 3 bases from V and 0 from J, leaving 30 bases between them. CDR1 is SNHLY and CDR2 is FYNNEI in the germline V gene. This CDR3 spans 21 amino acids. CDR3 amino acids: CASSDSGVAGEQWHSSYEQYF. Here the CDR3 DNA reads TGTGCCAGCAGTGATTCCGGCGTTGCCGGAGAACAGTGGCACAGCTCCTACGAGCAGTACTTC.

The J gene is TRBJ2-6, the V gene TRBV11-2; perhaps TRBD1 as D (5 bases). The V gene lost 5 bases and the J gene lost 2 bases, with 10 bases spanning the gap. In germline, CDR1 is SGHAT, CDR2 FQNNGV. The CDR3 runs to 15 residues. The CDR3 sequence is CASSRLRAGANVLTF. CDR3 DNA sequence: TGTGCCAGCAGCCGACTCAGGGCTGGGGCCAACGTCCTGACTTTC.

The chain combines TRBV19 with TRBJ2-1, with 8 bases matching TRBD2. J was trimmed by 4 bases and V by 4 bases; bases with no gene match: 3. Germline V gene lookup returns CDR1 LNHDA and CDR2 SQIVND (reference sequence). The CDR3 runs to 14 residues. For the CDR3, the DNA is TGTGCCAGTAGTAAGGGCGGGGGGTACAATGAGCAGTTCTTC. Its protein is CASSKGGGYNEQFF.

The V call is TRBV7-9, the J call TRBJ1-3; 8 nucleotides align to TRBD1. V shed 5 bases, J shed 4 bases, and the junction held 4 bases outside the gene matches. The CDR3 extends over 14 amino acids. CDR1 and CDR2 from the germline V gene are SEHNR and FQNEAQ (reference sequence). CDR3 amino acids: CASSASGGGNTIYF. The CDR3 nucleotides read TGTGCCAGCAGCGCCTCAGGGGGCGGAAACACCATATATTTT.

The CDR3 protein is CASSSTYEQYF. CDR3 coding DNA: TGTGCCAGCAGTTCCACCTACGAGCAGTACTTC. This chain connects TRBV6-5 to TRBJ2-7; D ambiguous. Trimming removed 4 bases at V and 2 bases at J, with 3 bases between. CDR1 is MNHEY and CDR2 is SVGAGI in the germline V gene. The CDR3 covers 11 residues.

This clone appeared once. V and J are TRBV28 and TRBJ2-7, with 13 positions matching TRBD2. The germline CDR1 and CDR2 sequences are MDHEN and SYDVKM. The CDR3 length is 19 residues. V was pared by 3 bases and J by 3 bases, with 14 bases of the junction left unmatched. CDR3 region: CASSFPGTSGNPFNYEQYF. Here the CDR3 DNA reads TGTGCCAGCAGTTTTCCCGGGACTAGCGGGAACCCCTTCAACTACGAGCAGTACTTC.

The CDR3 nucleotides read TGTGCCAGCAGCTCCTCGGGGGCGCGCGAGCAGTACTTC. It yields the protein CASSSSGAREQYF. The V call is TRBV4-2, the J call TRBJ2-7; TRBD1 or TRBD2 may be the D gene (6 bases each). The germline V gene has CDR1 LGHNA and CDR2 YNFKEQ. V dropped 5 bases and J dropped 6 bases, with 14 bases sitting between them. The CDR3 covers 13 residues.

V and J are TRBV29-1 and TRBJ1-1; possibly TRBD1 for D (5 bases). V was clipped by 6 bases and J by 0 bases, with 20 bases between them. This CDR3 is 16 amino acids long. From germline, CDR1 is SQVTM and CDR2 ANQGSEA. The CDR3 loop is CSVFLRTGGLNTEAFF. DNA for the CDR3: TGCAGCGTCTTCTTACGAACCGGGGGATTGAACACTGAAGCTTTCTTT.